This T cell receptor beta chain was captured in a study of blood T cell repertoires in COVID-19. Looking at the study overall: The samples span acute and convalescent COVID-19 from the United States, Italy and Spain. In each case, the material was cDNA or gDNA derived from T cells, B-cell-depleted T cells, or PBMCs.

Trimming pared 7 bases from V and 2 bases from J, leaving 8 bases between. Germline values: CDR1 ENHRY, CDR2 SYGVKD. The CDR3 extends over 12 amino acids. Original data processing: Reference gene primer amplification in the assay estimated nucleated cell counts. Here immunoSEQ multiplex PCR was the method, and the copy in TCRdb shows in-frame clones only, minus some. Clone size and V and J calls were adopted from that table, with D and trimming inferred from the DNA. The sample holds about 140,000 clones; more than 75% are singletons and the top ten take 30% to 45%. Material for sequencing was peripheral blood. The gene calls are TRBV10-3 and TRBJ2-5; D unclear. The receptor was derived from a man in his fifties who had recovered from COVID-19. This chain's CDR3 is CAIMAEQETQYF. In DNA form, the CDR3 reads TGTGCCATCATGGCGGAACAAGAGACCCAGTACTTC.